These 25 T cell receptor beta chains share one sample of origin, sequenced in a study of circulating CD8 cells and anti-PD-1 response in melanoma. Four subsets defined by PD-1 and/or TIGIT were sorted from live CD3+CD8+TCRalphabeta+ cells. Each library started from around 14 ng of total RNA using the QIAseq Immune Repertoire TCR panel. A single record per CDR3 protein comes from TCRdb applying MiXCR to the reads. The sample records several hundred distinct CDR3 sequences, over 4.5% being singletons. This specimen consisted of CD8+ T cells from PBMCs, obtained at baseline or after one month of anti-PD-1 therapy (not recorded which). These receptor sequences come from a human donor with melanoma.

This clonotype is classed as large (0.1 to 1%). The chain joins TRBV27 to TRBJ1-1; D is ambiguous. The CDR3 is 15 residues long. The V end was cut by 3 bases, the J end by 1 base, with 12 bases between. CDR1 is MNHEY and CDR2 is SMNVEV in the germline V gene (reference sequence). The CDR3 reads CASSFTGAGNTEAFF. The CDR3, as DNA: TGTGCCAGCAGTTTTACGGGAGCAGGGAACACTGAAGCTTTCTTT.

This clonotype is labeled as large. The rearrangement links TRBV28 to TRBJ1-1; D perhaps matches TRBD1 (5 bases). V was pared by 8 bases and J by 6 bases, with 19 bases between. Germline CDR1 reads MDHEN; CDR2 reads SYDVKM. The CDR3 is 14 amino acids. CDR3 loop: CASGNFRVNAEAFF. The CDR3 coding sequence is TGTGCCAGCGGGAATTTCAGGGTAAACGCTGAAGCTTTCTTT.

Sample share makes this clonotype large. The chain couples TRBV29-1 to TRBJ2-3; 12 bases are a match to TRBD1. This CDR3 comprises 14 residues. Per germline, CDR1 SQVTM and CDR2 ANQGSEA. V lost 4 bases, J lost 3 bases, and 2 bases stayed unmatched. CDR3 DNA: TGCAGCGTTGTGGGACAGGGGGCAACAGATACGCAGTATTTT. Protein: CSVVGQGATDTQYF.

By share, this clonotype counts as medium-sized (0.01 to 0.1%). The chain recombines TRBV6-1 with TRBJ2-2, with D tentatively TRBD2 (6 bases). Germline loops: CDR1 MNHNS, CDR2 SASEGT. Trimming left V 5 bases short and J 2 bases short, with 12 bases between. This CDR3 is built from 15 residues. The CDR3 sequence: CASSLRLDNTGELFF. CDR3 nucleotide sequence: TGTGCCAGCAGTCTTCGACTAGACAACACCGGGGAGCTGTTTTTT.

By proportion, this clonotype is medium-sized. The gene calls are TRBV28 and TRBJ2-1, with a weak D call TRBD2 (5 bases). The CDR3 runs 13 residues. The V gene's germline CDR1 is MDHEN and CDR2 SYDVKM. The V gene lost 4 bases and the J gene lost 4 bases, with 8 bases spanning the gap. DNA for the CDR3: TGTGCCAGCAGTTATCCGGGATACAATGAGCAGTTCTTC. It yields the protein CASSYPGYNEQFF. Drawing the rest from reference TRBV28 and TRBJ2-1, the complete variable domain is DVKVTQSSRYLVKRTGEKVFLECVQDMDHENMFWYRQDPGLGLRLIYFSYDVKMKEKGDIPEGYSVSREKKERFSLILESASTNQTSMYLCASSYPGYNEQFFGPGTRLTVL.

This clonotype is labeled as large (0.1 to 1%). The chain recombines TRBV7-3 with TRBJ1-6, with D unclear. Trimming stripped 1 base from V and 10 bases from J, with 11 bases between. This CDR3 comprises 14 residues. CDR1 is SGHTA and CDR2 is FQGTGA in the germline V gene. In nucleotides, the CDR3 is TGTGCCAGCAGCTTAATCGGGTCGGCATCACCCCTCCACTTT. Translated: CASSLIGSASPLHF.

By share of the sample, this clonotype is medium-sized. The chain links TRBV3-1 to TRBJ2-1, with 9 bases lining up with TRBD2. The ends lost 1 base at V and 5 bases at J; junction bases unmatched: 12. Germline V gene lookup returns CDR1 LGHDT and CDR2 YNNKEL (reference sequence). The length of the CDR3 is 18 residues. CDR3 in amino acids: CASSQARQVLAGNNEQFF. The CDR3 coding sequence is TGTGCCAGCAGCCAAGCTCGGCAGGTCCTAGCGGGGAACAATGAGCAGTTCTTC.

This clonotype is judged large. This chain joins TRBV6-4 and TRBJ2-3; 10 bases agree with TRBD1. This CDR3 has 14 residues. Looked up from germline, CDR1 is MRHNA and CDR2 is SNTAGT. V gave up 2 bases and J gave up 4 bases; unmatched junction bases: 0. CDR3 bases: TGTGCCAGCAGTGACGGACAGGGGGCAGATACGCAGTATTTT. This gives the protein CASSDGQGADTQYF.

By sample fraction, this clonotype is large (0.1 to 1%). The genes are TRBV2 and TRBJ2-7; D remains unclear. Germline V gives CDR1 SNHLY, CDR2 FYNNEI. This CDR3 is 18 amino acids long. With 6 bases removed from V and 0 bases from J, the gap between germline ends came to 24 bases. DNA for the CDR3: TGTGCCAGCAGCGCCAACCCTCTAGACTCGATCCCCTCCTACGAGCAGTACTTC. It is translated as CASSANPLDSIPSYEQYF.

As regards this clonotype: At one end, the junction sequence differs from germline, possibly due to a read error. For the CDR3, the DNA is TGTGCCAGCACCCAACCCGGCCTTACTAGCGGGGTACAAGAGACCCAGTACTTC. Translating it yields CASTQPGLTSGVQETQYF. V gene TRBV4-2 combines with J gene TRBJ2-5; 10 nucleotides agree with TRBD2. Germline V CDR1 and CDR2: LGHNA, YNFKEQ. The CDR3 extends over 18 amino acids.

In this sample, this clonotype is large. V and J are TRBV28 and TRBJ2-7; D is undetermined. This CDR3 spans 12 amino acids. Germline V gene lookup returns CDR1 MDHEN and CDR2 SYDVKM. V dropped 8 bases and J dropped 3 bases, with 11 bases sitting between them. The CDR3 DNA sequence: TGTGCCAGCCGATACTTGGGCTACGAGCAGTACTTC. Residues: CASRYLGYEQYF.

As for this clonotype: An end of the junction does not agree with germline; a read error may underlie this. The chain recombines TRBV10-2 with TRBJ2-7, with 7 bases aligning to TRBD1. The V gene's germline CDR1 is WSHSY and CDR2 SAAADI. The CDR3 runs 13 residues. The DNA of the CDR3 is TGTGCCAGCGAGGGACAGCTTACCTACGAGCAGTACTTC. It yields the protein CASEGQLTYEQYF.

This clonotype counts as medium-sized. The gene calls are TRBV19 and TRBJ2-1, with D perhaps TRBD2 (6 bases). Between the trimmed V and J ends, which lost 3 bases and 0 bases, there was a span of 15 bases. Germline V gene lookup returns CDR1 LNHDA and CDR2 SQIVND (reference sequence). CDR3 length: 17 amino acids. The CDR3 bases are TGTGCCAGTAGTATTGATTTCGCGGGGAGCTCCTACAATGAGCAGTTCTTC. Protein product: CASSIDFAGSSYNEQFF. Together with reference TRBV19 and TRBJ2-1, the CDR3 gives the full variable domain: DGGITQSPKYLFRKEGQNVTLSCEQNLNHDAMYWYRQDPGQGLRLIYYSQIVNDFQKGDIAEGYSVSREKKESFPLTVTSAQKNPTAFYLCASSIDFAGSSYNEQFFGPGTRLTVL.

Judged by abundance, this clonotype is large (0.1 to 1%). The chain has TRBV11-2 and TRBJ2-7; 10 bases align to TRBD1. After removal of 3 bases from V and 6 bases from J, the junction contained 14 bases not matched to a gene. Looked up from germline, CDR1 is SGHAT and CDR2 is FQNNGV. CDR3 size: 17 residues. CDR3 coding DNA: TGTGCCAGCAGCTTGAGTTCTGCCGGGACAGGGGCATCCGAGCAGTACTTC. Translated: CASSLSSAGTGASEQYF.

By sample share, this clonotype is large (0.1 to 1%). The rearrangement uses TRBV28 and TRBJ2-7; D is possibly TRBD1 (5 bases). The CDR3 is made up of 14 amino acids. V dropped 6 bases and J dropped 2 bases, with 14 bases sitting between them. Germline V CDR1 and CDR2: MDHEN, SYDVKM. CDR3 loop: CASRDRLGPYEQYF. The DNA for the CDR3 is TGTGCCAGCAGAGACCGCTTGGGGCCCTACGAGCAGTACTTC.

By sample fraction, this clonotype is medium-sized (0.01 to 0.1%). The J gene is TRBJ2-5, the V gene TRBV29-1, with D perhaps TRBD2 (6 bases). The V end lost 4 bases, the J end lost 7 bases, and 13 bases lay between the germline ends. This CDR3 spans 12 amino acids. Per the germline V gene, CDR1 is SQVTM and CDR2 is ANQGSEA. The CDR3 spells CSVGLGEATQYF. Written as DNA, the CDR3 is TGCAGCGTTGGACTGGGGGAGGCGACCCAGTACTTC. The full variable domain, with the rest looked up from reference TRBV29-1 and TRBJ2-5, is SAVISQKPSRDICQRGTSLTIQCQVDSQVTMMFWYRQQPGQSLTLIATANQGSEATYESGFVIDKFPISRPNLTFSTLTVSNMSPEDSSIYLCSVGLGEATQYFGPGTRLLVL.

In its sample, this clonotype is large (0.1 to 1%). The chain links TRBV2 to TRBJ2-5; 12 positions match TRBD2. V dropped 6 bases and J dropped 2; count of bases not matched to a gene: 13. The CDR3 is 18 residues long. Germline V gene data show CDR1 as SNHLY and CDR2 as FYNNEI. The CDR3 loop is CASSTLAGGEIYQETQYF. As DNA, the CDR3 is TGTGCCAGCAGCACACTAGCGGGGGGCGAGATTTATCAAGAGACCCAGTACTTC.

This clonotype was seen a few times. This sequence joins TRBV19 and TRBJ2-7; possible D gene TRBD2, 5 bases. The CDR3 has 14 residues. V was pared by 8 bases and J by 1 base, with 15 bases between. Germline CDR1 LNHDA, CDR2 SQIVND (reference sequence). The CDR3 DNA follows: TGTGCCAGTGAACCGGGAACGGGGTCCTACGAGCAGTACTTC. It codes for CASEPGTGSYEQYF.

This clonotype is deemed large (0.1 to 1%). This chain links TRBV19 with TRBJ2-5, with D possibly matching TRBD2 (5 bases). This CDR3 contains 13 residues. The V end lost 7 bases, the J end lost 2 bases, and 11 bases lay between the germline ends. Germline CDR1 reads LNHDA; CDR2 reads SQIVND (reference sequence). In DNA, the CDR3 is TGTGCCAGTAAGAGCGGCGGGCAAGAGACCCAGTACTTC. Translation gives CASKSGGQETQYF.

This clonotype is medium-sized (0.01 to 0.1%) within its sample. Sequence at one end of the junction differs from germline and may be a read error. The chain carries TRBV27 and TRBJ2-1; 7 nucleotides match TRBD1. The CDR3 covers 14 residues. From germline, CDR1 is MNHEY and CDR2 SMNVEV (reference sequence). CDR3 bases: TGTGCCAGCACCGGGACAGCAACCTACAATGAGCAGCTCTTC. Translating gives CASTGTATYNEQLF.

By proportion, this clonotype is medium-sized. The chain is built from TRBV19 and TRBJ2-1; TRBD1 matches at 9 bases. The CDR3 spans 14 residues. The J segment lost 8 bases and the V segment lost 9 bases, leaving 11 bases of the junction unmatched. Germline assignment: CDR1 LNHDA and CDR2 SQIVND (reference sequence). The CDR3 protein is CASRDVDRGHEQFF. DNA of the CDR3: TGTGCCAGCCGTGACGTGGACAGGGGCCATGAGCAGTTCTTC.

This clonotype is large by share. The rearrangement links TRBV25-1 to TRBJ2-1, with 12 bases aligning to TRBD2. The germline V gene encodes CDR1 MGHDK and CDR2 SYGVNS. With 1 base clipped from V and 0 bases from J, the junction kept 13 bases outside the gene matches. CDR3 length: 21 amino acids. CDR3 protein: CASSESHRLAGGPSSYNEQFF. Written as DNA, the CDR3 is TGTGCCAGCAGTGAATCCCACCGGCTAGCGGGGGGGCCCAGCTCCTACAATGAGCAGTTCTTC. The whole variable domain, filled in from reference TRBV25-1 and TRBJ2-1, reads EADIYQTPRYLVIGTGKKITLECSQTMGHDKMYWYQQDPGMELHLIHYSYGVNSTEKGDLSSESTVSRIRTEHFPLTLESARPSHTSQYLCASSESHRLAGGPSSYNEQFFGPGTRLTVL.

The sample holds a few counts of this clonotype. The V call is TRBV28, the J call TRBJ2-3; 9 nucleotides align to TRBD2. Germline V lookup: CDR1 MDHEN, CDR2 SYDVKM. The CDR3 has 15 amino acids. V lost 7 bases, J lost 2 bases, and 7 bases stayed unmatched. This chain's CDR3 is CASTVAGASTDTQYF. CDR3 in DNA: TGTGCCAGCACCGTAGCGGGGGCGTCCACAGATACGCAGTATTTT.

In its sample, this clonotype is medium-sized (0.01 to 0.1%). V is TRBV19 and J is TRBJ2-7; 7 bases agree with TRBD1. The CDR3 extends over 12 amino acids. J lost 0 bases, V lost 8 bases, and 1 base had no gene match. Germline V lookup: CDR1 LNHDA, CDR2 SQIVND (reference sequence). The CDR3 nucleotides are TGTGCCAGTTCAGGGGGCTCCTACGAGCAGTACTTC. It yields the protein CASSGGSYEQYF.

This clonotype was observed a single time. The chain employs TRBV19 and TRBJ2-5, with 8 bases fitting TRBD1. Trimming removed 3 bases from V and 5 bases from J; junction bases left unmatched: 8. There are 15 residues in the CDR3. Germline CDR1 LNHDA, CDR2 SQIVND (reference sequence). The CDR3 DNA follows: TGTGCCAGTAGTATCCAGGGGACAGGAAGGGAGACCCAGTACTTC. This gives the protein CASSIQGTGRETQYF.